The 14 T cell receptor beta chains in this list originate from one sample, sequenced in a study of long-term antiretroviral therapy in people with HIV. Runs used v3.0 of the immunoSEQ assay and were done at survey level. Libraries were prepared by immunoSEQ multiplex PCR; TCRdb keeps only in-frame clonotypes and omits some of them. The sample has about 27,000 clones, roughly 80% seen once. The input for sequencing was unsorted PBMCs, taken 0.8 years before starting antiretroviral therapy. The receptor set was obtained from a man between 18 and 35 years old with HIV.

This clone has just a few counts. The rearrangement joins TRBV7-2 to TRBJ1-3; no clear D gene. The germline gives CDR1 SGHTA, CDR2 FQGNSA. V was shortened by 5 bases and J by 4 bases, with 6 bases between the two germline ends. This CDR3 spans 12 amino acids. The CDR3: CASSPAGNTIYF. The CDR3 bases are TGTGCCAGCAGCCCCGCAGGAAACACCATATATTTT.

This clone was seen only a few times. The rearrangement joins TRBV4-3 to TRBJ2-7; the D call may be TRBD1 or TRBD2 (5 bases each). This CDR3 contains 14 residues. Germline CDR1 LGHNA, CDR2 YSLEER. V gave up 3 bases and J gave up 3 bases, with 12 bases separating them. The CDR3 DNA reads TGCGCCAGCAGCCAGGCCGGGACGGTCTACGAGCAGTACTTC. It encodes CASSQAGTVYEQYF.

This chain joins TRBV7-9 and TRBJ2-5, with D possibly matching TRBD2 (7 bases). Germline values: CDR1 SEHNR, CDR2 FQNEAQ (reference sequence). The CDR3 is made up of 13 amino acids. The germline V and J ends were trimmed by 8 bases and 4 bases, with 14 bases remaining between them. CDR3 nucleotide sequence: TGTGCCAGCTCGAGGGGGGGAATAGAGACCCAGTACTTC. It encodes CASSRGGIETQYF.

This clone was found once. The V and J genes are TRBV9 and TRBJ2-5; 11 bases agree with TRBD2. After removal of 5 bases from V and 1 base from J, the junction contained 4 bases not matched to a gene. The CDR3 length is 15 residues. Germline V gene data show CDR1 as SGDLS and CDR2 as YYNGEE. The CDR3 reads CASSRTSGFQETQYF. The CDR3 bases are TGTGCCAGCAGTCGGACTAGCGGGTTCCAAGAGACCCAGTACTTC.

This chain links TRBV2 with TRBJ2-2; D call uncertain. The V gene lost 3 bases and the J gene lost 2 bases, with 1 base spanning the gap. The CDR3 extends over 12 amino acids. CDR1 is SNHLY and CDR2 is FYNNEI in the germline V gene. CDR3 in amino acids: CASSDNTGELFF. In DNA, the CDR3 is TGTGCCAGCAGTGACAACACCGGGGAGCTGTTTTTT.

This chain connects TRBV5-1 to TRBJ2-7; no definite D call. CDR1 is SGHRS and CDR2 is YFSETQ in the germline V gene. The CDR3 loop spans 14 amino acids. V was pared by 1 base and J by 0 bases, with 8 bases between. The CDR3 protein is CASSLQASSYEQYF. The CDR3, as DNA: TGCGCCAGCAGCTTGCAGGCAAGCTCCTACGAGCAGTACTTC.

The chain has TRBV10-3 and TRBJ1-3; the D gene is possibly TRBD1 (5 bases). The CDR3 spans 15 residues. The ends were cut back, 6 bases at V and 3 bases at J, with 15 bases in the middle. Germline V gives CDR1 ENHRY, CDR2 SYGVKD. The DNA of the CDR3 is TGTGCCATCAGCTATACAGGCTTCGGTGGAAACACCATATATTTT. Translation: CAISYTGFGGNTIYF.

V gene TRBV6-1 combines with J gene TRBJ2-3, with 11 bases matching TRBD2. CDR1 and CDR2 from the germline V gene are MNHNS and SASEGT. The V gene end was trimmed by 3 bases and the J gene end by 2 bases; junction bases not matched to a gene: 7. This CDR3 is 17 amino acids long. This CDR3 reads CASSESVAGGLTDTQYF. In nucleotides, the CDR3 is TGTGCCAGCAGTGAGTCGGTAGCGGGGGGGCTCACAGATACGCAGTATTTT.

The chain combines TRBV5-1 with TRBJ1-2; D unresolved. Per the germline V gene, CDR1 is SGHRS and CDR2 is YFSETQ. Trimming removed 4 bases from V and 2 bases from J, with 6 bases in between. This CDR3 is 12 amino acids long. In nucleotides, the CDR3 is TGCGCCAGCAGCGGGGAGAACTATGGCTACACCTTC. Residues: CASSGENYGYTF.

V usage is TRBV9 and J usage is TRBJ2-7, with TRBD1 matching 10 bases. Germline V gene data show CDR1 as SGDLS and CDR2 as YYNGEE. The J segment lost 5 bases and the V segment lost 3 bases, leaving 5 bases of the junction unmatched. The CDR3 is 14 amino acids. The CDR3 sequence: CASSAMTGGNEQYF. The CDR3 DNA reads TGTGCCAGCAGCGCTATGACAGGGGGCAACGAGCAGTACTTC.

This clone was picked up a small number of times. The rearrangement uses TRBV30 and TRBJ1-6; D remains unclear. V dropped 1 base and J dropped 7 bases, with 2 bases sitting between them. The CDR3 runs 11 residues. CDR1 and CDR2 from the germline V gene are GTSNPN and SVGIG (reference sequence). CDR3 coding DNA: TGTGCCTGGAGTGAAAATTCACCCCTCCACTTT. Amino acid sequence: CAWSENSPLHF.

V gene TRBV7-3 combines with J gene TRBJ2-7, with a tentative D call TRBD1 (5 bases). Germline-derived CDR1 and CDR2 are SGHTA and FQGTGA. This CDR3 spans 14 amino acids. The germline V and J ends were trimmed by 3 bases and 6 bases, with 15 bases remaining between them. The CDR3 nucleotides are TGTGCCAGCAGCTTTAGGGGATTTTTAGGCGAGCAGTACTTC. This translates into CASSFRGFLGEQYF.

The chain employs TRBV6-4 and TRBJ2-3, with 8 bases that match TRBD2. This CDR3 is built from 15 residues. The V segment lost 2 bases and the J segment 1 base; nucleotides outside the gene matches: 2. Germline lookup yields CDR1 MRHNA and CDR2 SNTAGT. Here the CDR3 DNA reads TGTGCCAGCAGTGACGGAGCGGGGGGCACAGATACGCAGTATTTT. Its translation: CASSDGAGGTDTQYF.

As DNA, the CDR3 is TGTGCCAGCAGTTTAGGGGCAGCCAAAAACATTCAGTACTTC. Its protein product is CASSLGAAKNIQYF. The rearrangement uses TRBV28 and TRBJ2-4; D may be TRBD1 (5 bases). Trimming shortened V by 2 bases and J by 0 bases, and 5 bases separated the two germline ends. The CDR3 has 14 residues. Germline CDR1 reads MDHEN; CDR2 reads SYDVKM.